One and the same sample provided the 17 T cell receptor beta chains below, sequenced in a study of Ad26.COV2.S vaccination and SARS-CoV-2 variants. The treatment was: roughly 19 received Ad26.COV2.S at low or high dose, single or two shots; about 5 received placebo; per-sample allocation not given. Sample collection was performed on day 63 after the first vaccine or placebo injection. Profiled with immunoSEQ multiplex PCR; TCRdb holds only in-frame clones, not every one. The table lists hundreds of thousands of clones, 70% to 90% of them singletons. Sequenced material: peripheral blood, taken in a trial of Ad26.COV2.S vaccine versus placebo. Receptors originate from a person between 18 and 59 years old who received the Ad26.COV2.S COVID-19 vaccine or a placebo.

The chain joins TRBV25-1 to TRBJ2-5; 10 nucleotides agree with TRBD2. V lost 2 bases to trimming and J lost 5 bases; unmatched junction nucleotides: 5. The V gene's germline CDR1 is MGHDK and CDR2 SYGVNS. The CDR3 length is 15 residues. The CDR3: CASSEPAGGPETQYF. The CDR3 nucleotides read TGTGCCAGCAGTGAACCAGCGGGAGGGCCGGAGACCCAGTACTTC.

The genes are TRBV27 and TRBJ1-2, with 8 bases lining up with TRBD1. CDR1 is MNHEY, CDR2 SMNVEV, per germline (reference sequence). V gave up 0 bases and J gave up 6 bases; unmatched junction bases: 6. The CDR3 has 15 residues. This chain's CDR3 is CASSLSADRVHGYTF. Here the CDR3 DNA reads TGTGCCAGCAGTTTATCGGCGGACAGGGTGCATGGCTACACCTTC.

This chain links TRBV6-5 with TRBJ1-2; D gene uncertain. With 0 bases removed from V and 8 bases from J, the gap between germline ends came to 13 bases. The CDR3 totals 14 residues. Germline V lookup: CDR1 MNHEY, CDR2 SVGAGI. In nucleotides, the CDR3 is TGTGCCAGCAGTTACTCGGCCCTTGTGGTGGGCTACACCTTC. The encoded protein is CASSYSALVVGYTF.

Regarding this clone: This specimen includes other DNA sequences encoding the same CDR3. The chain uses TRBV5-1 and TRBJ2-5; TRBD2 aligns across 11 bases. With 0 bases clipped from V and 1 base from J, the junction kept 2 bases outside the gene matches. This CDR3 contains 16 residues. Germline values: CDR1 SGHRS, CDR2 YFSETQ. The CDR3 nucleotides are TGCGCCAGCAGCTTGGTGCTAGCGGGGGGCCAAGAGACCCAGTACTTC. Its translation is CASSLVLAGGQETQYF.

The J gene is TRBJ2-5, the V gene TRBV7-2; 14 bases match TRBD2. V shed 5 bases and J 5 bases; nucleotides not matched to a gene: 7. In germline, CDR1 is SGHTA, CDR2 FQGNSA. The length of the CDR3 is 16 residues. Written as DNA, the CDR3 is TGTGCCAGCAGCACCCGGACTAGCGGGGGGTGGGAGACCCAGTACTTC. Amino acids: CASSTRTSGGWETQYF.

V usage is TRBV5-8 and J usage is TRBJ2-3, with no clear D. Germline V gives CDR1 SGHTS, CDR2 YDEGEE. This CDR3 region has 16 residues. With 0 bases removed from V and 0 bases from J, the gap between germline ends came to 11 bases. CDR3 sequence (DNA): TGTGCCAGCAGCTTGGTGGAAGGTCCTAGCACAGATACGCAGTATTTT. Protein: CASSLVEGPSTDTQYF.

Concerning this clone: The junction and the germline gene differ at one end; a read error may be behind it. V is TRBV19 and J is TRBJ2-5; a possible D gene is TRBD2 (6 bases). CDR1 and CDR2 (germline): LNHDA, SQIVND (reference sequence). CDR3 length: 13 amino acids. The CDR3 nucleotides are TGCTCGGTCCCTCTAGCGAGCCAAGAGACCCAGTACTTC. Its translation: CSVPLASQETQYF.

A word on this clone: A junction boundary mismatches the germline segment, possibly from a read error. The rearrangement uses TRBV28 and TRBJ1-2; 7 bases agree with TRBD1. The CDR3 is 13 residues long. Germline V gene data show CDR1 as MDHEN and CDR2 as SYDVKM. The CDR3 nucleotides are TGTGCCAGCAGTCTATCCTACCTCAGTGTGGGACAGTTC. Translated, it gives CASSLSYLSVGQF.

The V and J genes are TRBV18 and TRBJ2-7; TRBD2 aligns across 9 bases. The CDR3 covers 14 residues. After removal of 3 bases from V and 5 bases from J, the junction contained 5 bases not matched to a gene. CDR1 KGHSH and CDR2 LQKENI come from the germline V gene. CDR3 DNA sequence: TGTGCCAGCTCACCGAATAGCGGGGGCCACGAGCAGTACTTC. Residues: CASSPNSGGHEQYF.

This clone was seen once. The rearrangement joins TRBV10-3 to TRBJ2-5; D may be TRBD1 (6 bases). The CDR3 contains 16 residues. Germline V gives CDR1 ENHRY, CDR2 SYGVKD. V was shortened by 4 bases and J by 2 bases, with 17 bases between the two germline ends. The CDR3 nucleotides read TGTGCCATCAGTGTATCGAGAACAGGGCGACAAGAGACCCAGTACTTC. Protein sequence: CAISVSRTGRQETQYF.

This chain uses TRBV6-2 or TRBV6-3 with TRBJ2-3, with a weak D call TRBD2 (6 bases). The CDR3 runs to 16 residues. Germline loops: CDR1 MNHEY, CDR2 SVGEGT. V was clipped by 5 bases and J by 1 base, with 16 bases between them. The CDR3 bases are TGTGCCAGCAGTCTCCTCCGGCGGGACGGCACAGATACGCAGTATTTT. Translation gives CASSLLRRDGTDTQYF.

V gene TRBV3-1 (or the pseudogene TRBV3-2) combines with J gene TRBJ1-1; D is ambiguous. V was shortened by 8 bases and J by 4 bases, with 17 bases between the two germline ends. Germline V lookup: CDR1 LGHDT, CDR2 YNNKEL (reference sequence). The CDR3 loop spans 14 amino acids. The CDR3 here is CASQRLGQPTEAFF. The CDR3 DNA reads TGTGCCAGCCAGCGGTTGGGCCAGCCCACTGAAGCTTTCTTT.

Here the CDR3 DNA reads TGTGCCAGCAGTTCCACGGGGAGGGGGCGAGATAATTCACCCCTCCACTTT. The encoded protein is CASSSTGRGRDNSPLHF. This sequence joins TRBV25-1 and TRBJ1-6, with 7 bases lining up with TRBD1. The trim removed 5 bases at V and 5 bases at J, leaving 12 bases unmatched. This CDR3 has 17 residues. Per germline, CDR1 MGHDK and CDR2 SYGVNS.

Here the CDR3 DNA reads TGTGCCAGCAGCGTAGGTCGGGACCCGAGCTCCTACAATGAGCAGTTCTTC. It codes for CASSVGRDPSSYNEQFF. The chain links TRBV9 to TRBJ2-1, with D perhaps TRBD1 or TRBD2 (5 bases each). V lost 0 bases, J lost 0 bases, and 13 bases lay in between. Germline CDR1 and CDR2: SGDLS and YYNGEE. This CDR3 spans 17 amino acids.

The J gene is TRBJ2-7, the V gene TRBV10-2, with D unclear. This CDR3 region has 12 residues. CDR1 is WSHSY and CDR2 is SAAADI in the germline V gene. The V end was cut by 6 bases, the J end by 2 bases, with 8 bases between. CDR3 nucleotide sequence: TGCGCCAGCAGGGACGGCCCCTACGAGCAGTACTTC. It translates to CASRDGPYEQYF.

V and J are TRBV15 and TRBJ2-7, with TRBD2 identical over 7 bases. Germline V gives CDR1 LNHNV, CDR2 YYDKDF (reference sequence). Trimming removed 0 bases from V and 7 bases from J; junction bases left unmatched: 3. This CDR3 has 13 amino acids. As DNA, the CDR3 is TGTGCCACCAGCAGAGAACGACTAGCTGAGCAGTACTTC. Its translation is CATSRERLAEQYF. The whole variable domain, filled in from reference TRBV15 and TRBJ2-7, reads DAMVIQNPRYQVTQFGKPVTLSCSQTLNHNVMYWYQQKSSQAPKLLFHYYDKDFNNEADTPDNFQSRRPNTSFCFLDIRSPGLGDTAMYLCATSRERLAEQYFGPGTRLTVT.

The rearrangement links TRBV2 to TRBJ2-2; unclear D gene. Trimming removed 3 bases from V and 8 bases from J, with 10 bases in between. The CDR3 runs 13 residues. Germline V gene data show CDR1 as SNHLY and CDR2 as FYNNEI. The CDR3, as DNA: TGTGCCAGCAGTGAGTTATGGCAGGGGGAGCTGTTTTTT. It encodes CASSELWQGELFF.